This is a list of T cell receptor beta chains from one sample in a study of response to subunit inactivated influenza vaccine. TCRdb re-called the RT-PCR reads through MiXCR, storing one row per CDR3 protein. The data hold under 800,000 distinct CDR3 sequences, with approximately 13% observed a single time. This specimen consisted of PBMCs from blood, obtained 14 to 15 days before vaccination. These receptors all come from a man aged 50-59 years who received an inactivated influenza vaccine. Each CDR3 is given with its conserved first and last residue. The D gene is left open where the match is weak. Clone size, where shown, is once, few, many, or a class for clones that have expanded.

clone size	V gene	J gene	D gene	CDR3 DNA	CDR3 protein
few	TRBV5-6	TRBJ1-2	NA	TGTGCCAGCAGCTCCCGAGGTAGGGGCTATGGCTACACCTTC	CASSSRGRGYGYTF
NA	TRBV18	TRBJ1-1	NA	TGTGCCAGCGCTAAGGACAGCTGGAACACTGAAGCTTTCTTT	CASAKDSWNTEAFF
NA	TRBV5-1	TRBJ1-1	NA	TGCGCCAGCAGCTTGTTACCGGGACCGAACACTGAAGCTTTCTTT	CASSLLPGPNTEAFF
NA	TRBV12-3/TRBV12-4	TRBJ1-5	NA	TGTGCCAGCAGTTTTTACCCCCTGCAGGAGAGCAATCAGCCCCAGCATTTT	CASSFYPLQESNQPQHF
few	TRBV6-2/TRBV6-3	TRBJ2-6	TRBD2	TGTGCCAGCAGTAACCAAGGGACTAGCGGGTCCTTAATCGGGGCCAACGTCCTGACTTTC	CASSNQGTSGSLIGANVLTF
few	TRBV29-1	TRBJ2-1	TRBD1	TGCAGCGTAGGCCGGGACAGGGGTAGCAATGAGCAGTTCTTC	CSVGRDRGSNEQFF
NA	TRBV29-1	TRBJ2-4	TRBD2	TGCAGCGGTCAGGTAGCGGGACTAGCCAAAAACATTCAGTACTTC	CSGQVAGLAKNIQYF
NA	TRBV30	TRBJ2-4	TRBD1	TGTGCCTGGAGTGTGACAGGGGGCGCATCTGGCATTCAGTACTTC	CAWSVTGGASGIQYF
few	TRBV11-2	TRBJ2-7	NA	TGTGCCAGCAGCTTATCTCAACAGGGAGGACCTAACCCGGACGAGCAGTACTTC	CASSLSQQGGPNPDEQYF
many	TRBV4-2	TRBJ2-3	NA	TGTGCCAGCAGCCAAGATGCGGGACAGTCCACAGATACGCAGTATTTT	CASSQDAGQSTDTQYF
NA	TRBV6-5	TRBJ2-1	TRBD1	TGTGCCAGCAGATTCCGGGACAGGGGGGAGTTCTTC	CASRFRDRGEFF
few	TRBV4-3	TRBJ2-1	TRBD2	TGCGCCAGCAGCCAAGATCTTATGGGACTAGCGGGAGACAATGAGCAGTTCTTC	CASSQDLMGLAGDNEQFF
few	TRBV28	TRBJ2-7	NA	TGTGCCAGCATCGGACACCTCCGTGGGTACTACGAGCAGTACTTC	CASIGHLRGYYEQYF
NA	TRBV10-3	TRBJ2-7	TRBD2	TGTGCCATCAGCGGGGGGGGAGGGGAAGAGCAGTACTTC	CAISGGGGEEQYF
NA	TRBV11-2	TRBJ2-7	TRBD2	TGTGCCAGCAGCCCAACGACTAGCGGGGTAGAGCAGTACTTC	CASSPTTSGVEQYF
NA	TRBV6-1	TRBJ2-7	NA	TGTGCCAGCCAGGGGGAGGGCCGCCTCGACGAGCAGTACTTC	CASQGEGRLDEQYF
many	TRBV12-3/TRBV12-4	TRBJ2-3	NA	TGTGCCAGCAGTTTCAGCGCCCACACAGATACGCAGTATTTT	CASSFSAHTDTQYF
NA	TRBV11-2	TRBJ2-1	NA	TGTGCCAGCAGCTTAGATCGGCTAGTGGGTGAGCAGTTCTTC	CASSLDRLVGEQFF
many	TRBV29-1	TRBJ2-1	TRBD2	TGCAGCGTTGAAGATAGAAGCGGGAGTTCCTACAATGAGCAGTTCTTC	CSVEDRSGSSYNEQFF
NA	TRBV24-1	TRBJ2-5	NA	TGTGCCCCCGTGGCTAGCGCCCAAGAGACCCAGTACTTC	CAPVASAQETQYF
many	TRBV19	TRBJ1-2	NA	TGTGCCAGTAGTACCACCGCGGGGGCCGGCAGCCAGAGGGGCTATGGCTACACCTTC	CASSTTAGAGSQRGYGYTF
many	TRBV13	TRBJ2-3	NA	TGTGCCAGCAGCTTAGGTGGCCCAACTAGCACAGATACGCAGTATTTT	CASSLGGPTSTDTQYF
few	TRBV28	TRBJ2-1	TRBD1	TGTGCCAGCAGTTTGAGGGGACAGGGGTACAATGAGCAGTTCTTC	CASSLRGQGYNEQFF
many	TRBV7-2	TRBJ2-7	NA	TGTGCCAGCAGCTATAAACGGGATTCGGGTCAGGAGCAGTACTTC	CASSYKRDSGQEQYF
NA	TRBV3-1	TRBJ2-5	NA	TGTGCCAGCAGCCAAGATAGGAGGGGAGGTTTCCAAGAGACCCAGTACTTC	CASSQDRRGGFQETQYF
NA	TRBV25-1	TRBJ2-1	NA	TGTGCCAGCAGTGAATCCGGGGGTTCCTACAATGAGCAGTTCTTC	CASSESGGSYNEQFF
NA	TRBV4-2	TRBJ2-1	TRBD2	TGTGCCAGCAGCCACGGGCTAGGGGGCCCAGCGGGGGGGCGAAAAAATGAGCAGTTCTTC	CASSHGLGGPAGGRKNEQFF
few	TRBV10-2	TRBJ2-7	TRBD2	TGCGCCAGCAGACTAGCGGGAGGAAACCCCTCCTACGAGCAGTACTTC	CASRLAGGNPSYEQYF
many	TRBV7-9	TRBJ2-7	TRBD2	TGTGCCAGCAGCCCCGGGACTAGCGGGGGCTACTCCTACGAGCAGTACTTC	CASSPGTSGGYSYEQYF
few	TRBV2	TRBJ2-3	NA	TGTGCCAGCAGCGGGGATTGGCGCACAGATACGCAGTATTTT	CASSGDWRTDTQYF
many	TRBV7-9	TRBJ2-5	NA	TGTGCCAGCAGCTTATCAATCCAAGAGACCCAGTACTTC	CASSLSIQETQYF
NA	TRBV20-1	TRBJ2-2	NA	TGCAGTGCTGTCGGGAGCGTTGGCACCGGGGAGCTGTTTTTT	CSAVGSVGTGELFF
NA	TRBV5-1	TRBJ2-1	NA	TGCGCCAGCAGCTCAAGACGGGACGTGCAGTTCTTC	CASSSRRDVQFF
NA	TRBV10-3	TRBJ2-5	TRBD2	TGTGCCATCATGGCTAGCGGCCAAGAGACCCAGTACTTC	CAIMASGQETQYF
NA	TRBV2	TRBJ1-5	TRBD1	TGTGCCAGCAACTTCGGGACAGGCGGCAATCAGCCCCAGCATTTT	CASNFGTGGNQPQHF
few	TRBV5-1	TRBJ2-3	TRBD2	TGCGCCAGCAGCTTGGCCCGAGGCGGGGGGGCTGGGACAGATACGCAGTATTTT	CASSLARGGGAGTDTQYF
few	TRBV6-2/TRBV6-3	TRBJ2-1	NA	TGTGCCAGCAGTTACCTCGGTCTAGGAGTCAATGAGCAGTTCTTC	CASSYLGLGVNEQFF
NA	TRBV3-1	TRBJ2-1	TRBD2	TGTGCCAGCTGCCCGGGACTAGCGGGCTCGAGCTCCTACAATGAGCAGTTCTTC	CASCPGLAGSSSYNEQFF
few	TRBV5-1	TRBJ2-3	NA	TGCGCCAGCAAAGGGGAAGTCGCTACGCAGTATTTT	CASKGEVATQYF
NA	TRBV7-2	TRBJ2-7	NA	TGTGCCAGCAGCTTAGTTCAGGGTAAGGAGTACGAGCAGCACTTC	CASSLVQGKEYEQHF
many	TRBV6-2/TRBV6-3	TRBJ2-1	NA	TGTGCCAGCACCACAGTCCGGGGAGGTGAGCAGTTCTTC	CASTTVRGGEQFF
NA	TRBV7-9	TRBJ2-5	NA	TGTGCCAGCAGCTTAAATAGCGGCGTCCAAGAGACCCAGTACTTC	CASSLNSGVQETQYF
few	TRBV29-1	TRBJ2-3	NA	TGCAGCGTTGAAGATCTGGGGGGGCTTACCACAGATACGCAGTATTTT	CSVEDLGGLTTDTQYF
few	TRBV5-1	TRBJ2-5	NA	TGCGCCAGCAGCTTGTTACTAGGGAGAGTGGGAGAGACCCAGTACTTC	CASSLLLGRVGETQYF
NA	TRBV18	TRBJ1-2	NA	TGTGCCAGCTCACAGAGGCCCGACTATGGCTACACCTTC	CASSQRPDYGYTF
few	TRBV3-1	TRBJ2-1	TRBD2	TGTGCCAGCAGCCCCGGACTAGCTCGGGCTGAGCAGTTCTTC	CASSPGLARAEQFF